The clone carrying this T cell receptor beta chain was detected only a few times. What it binds is not known. The junction departs from germline at one end; a sequencing error may be responsible. Unsorted bulk tissue (about 18-32 mg) underwent RNA and DNA co-extraction. The data derive from a study of tumor-infiltrating lymphocytes in primary liver carcinoma. In the study overall: Maximum tumor diameters ranged from about 4 to 10 cm, stage T1-T3 N0M0. Samples returned roughly 3.65 to 7.13 million productive TCRbeta reads, a yield that was similar across tissue types.

This CDR3 contains 14 residues. Germline CDR1 SGDLS, CDR2 YYNGEE. Making TCR beta cDNA involved roughly 0.55 ug total RNA and a constant-region primer. TCR beta libraries came from three nested multiplex PCR rounds using slightly modified ARM-PCR. The first two PCR rounds used TRBV1-TRBV30 primers with a Cbeta primer, approximately 10 cycles each. TCRdb ran MiXCR on the multiplex PCR reads and lists one entry per CDR3 protein. The sample lists 35,000 to 40,000 distinct CDR3 sequences, more than 60% occurring once. The study's findings and limits: Among the pair types, tumor region pairs showed more overlap than tumor-adjacent and tumor-blood pairs.

This chain uses TRBV9 with TRBJ1-1; tentative D call: TRBD1 (6 bases). This clonotype was sampled from a man in his forties with primary liver carcinoma and hepatitis B virus infection. Input material: tumor-adjacent normal liver tissue. The CDR3 here is CASSKGVGDTEVFF. The CDR3, as DNA: TGTGCCAGCAGCAAGGGGGTAGGGGACACTGAAGTTTTCTTT.